The entry below describes one T cell receptor (beta chain). The V end lost 3 bases, the J end lost 4 bases, and 10 bases lay between the germline ends. The CDR3 is 14 amino acids. The data were taken from a study of CD8 T cells in Susac syndrome. It was with random hexamers that roughly 0.5 to 1 ug RNA was reverse transcribed. TCR beta CDR3 was amplified by immunoSEQ covering 54 Vbeta and 13 Jbeta. TCRdb processed the immunoSEQ multiplex PCR reads anew with MiXCR; each CDR3 protein has one entry. The sample lists about 240,000 distinct CDR3 sequences; 90% to 96% were seen once. The receptor was derived from a human donor with Susac syndrome. The rearrangement joins TRBV12-3 or TRBV12-4 to TRBJ2-1; no firm D call. The specimen was CD4+ T cells from PBMCs. The CDR3 region has the DNA TGTGCCAGCAGTTTCAGTGTCAGGTACAATGAGCAGTTCTTC. Amino acids: CASSFSVRYNEQFF.